This T cell receptor (beta chain) was recorded in a study of CD8+CD57+ T cells in acquired aplastic anemia. Sequencing involved patients with CD8+CD57+ cell expansion previously shown by flow cytometry. None of the patients had been given any therapy when their blood was sampled. This clonotype was seen many times. Profiles of TCR beta VDJ and CDR3 were generated from a genomic DNA template. In TCRdb, the reads were re-called with MiXCR into one record per CDR3 protein. The sample holds about 58,000 distinct CDR3 sequences, around 50% seen once. Germline CDR1 and CDR2: PRHDT and FYEKMQ (reference sequence). The length of the CDR3 is 16 residues. V trimming: 4 bases; J trimming: 7 bases; junction bases outside the gene matches: 12.

This clonotype was obtained from a human donor with aplastic anemia. Sample: sorted CD4+, CD8+, or CD8+CD57+ T cells (not recorded which) from PBMCs. The rearrangement uses TRBV13 and TRBJ2-1; 8 bases fit TRBD2. The chain's CDR3 is CASSSRSGGQANEQFF. The CDR3 DNA reads TGTGCCAGCAGCTCGCGTTCGGGGGGGCAAGCGAATGAGCAGTTCTTC.